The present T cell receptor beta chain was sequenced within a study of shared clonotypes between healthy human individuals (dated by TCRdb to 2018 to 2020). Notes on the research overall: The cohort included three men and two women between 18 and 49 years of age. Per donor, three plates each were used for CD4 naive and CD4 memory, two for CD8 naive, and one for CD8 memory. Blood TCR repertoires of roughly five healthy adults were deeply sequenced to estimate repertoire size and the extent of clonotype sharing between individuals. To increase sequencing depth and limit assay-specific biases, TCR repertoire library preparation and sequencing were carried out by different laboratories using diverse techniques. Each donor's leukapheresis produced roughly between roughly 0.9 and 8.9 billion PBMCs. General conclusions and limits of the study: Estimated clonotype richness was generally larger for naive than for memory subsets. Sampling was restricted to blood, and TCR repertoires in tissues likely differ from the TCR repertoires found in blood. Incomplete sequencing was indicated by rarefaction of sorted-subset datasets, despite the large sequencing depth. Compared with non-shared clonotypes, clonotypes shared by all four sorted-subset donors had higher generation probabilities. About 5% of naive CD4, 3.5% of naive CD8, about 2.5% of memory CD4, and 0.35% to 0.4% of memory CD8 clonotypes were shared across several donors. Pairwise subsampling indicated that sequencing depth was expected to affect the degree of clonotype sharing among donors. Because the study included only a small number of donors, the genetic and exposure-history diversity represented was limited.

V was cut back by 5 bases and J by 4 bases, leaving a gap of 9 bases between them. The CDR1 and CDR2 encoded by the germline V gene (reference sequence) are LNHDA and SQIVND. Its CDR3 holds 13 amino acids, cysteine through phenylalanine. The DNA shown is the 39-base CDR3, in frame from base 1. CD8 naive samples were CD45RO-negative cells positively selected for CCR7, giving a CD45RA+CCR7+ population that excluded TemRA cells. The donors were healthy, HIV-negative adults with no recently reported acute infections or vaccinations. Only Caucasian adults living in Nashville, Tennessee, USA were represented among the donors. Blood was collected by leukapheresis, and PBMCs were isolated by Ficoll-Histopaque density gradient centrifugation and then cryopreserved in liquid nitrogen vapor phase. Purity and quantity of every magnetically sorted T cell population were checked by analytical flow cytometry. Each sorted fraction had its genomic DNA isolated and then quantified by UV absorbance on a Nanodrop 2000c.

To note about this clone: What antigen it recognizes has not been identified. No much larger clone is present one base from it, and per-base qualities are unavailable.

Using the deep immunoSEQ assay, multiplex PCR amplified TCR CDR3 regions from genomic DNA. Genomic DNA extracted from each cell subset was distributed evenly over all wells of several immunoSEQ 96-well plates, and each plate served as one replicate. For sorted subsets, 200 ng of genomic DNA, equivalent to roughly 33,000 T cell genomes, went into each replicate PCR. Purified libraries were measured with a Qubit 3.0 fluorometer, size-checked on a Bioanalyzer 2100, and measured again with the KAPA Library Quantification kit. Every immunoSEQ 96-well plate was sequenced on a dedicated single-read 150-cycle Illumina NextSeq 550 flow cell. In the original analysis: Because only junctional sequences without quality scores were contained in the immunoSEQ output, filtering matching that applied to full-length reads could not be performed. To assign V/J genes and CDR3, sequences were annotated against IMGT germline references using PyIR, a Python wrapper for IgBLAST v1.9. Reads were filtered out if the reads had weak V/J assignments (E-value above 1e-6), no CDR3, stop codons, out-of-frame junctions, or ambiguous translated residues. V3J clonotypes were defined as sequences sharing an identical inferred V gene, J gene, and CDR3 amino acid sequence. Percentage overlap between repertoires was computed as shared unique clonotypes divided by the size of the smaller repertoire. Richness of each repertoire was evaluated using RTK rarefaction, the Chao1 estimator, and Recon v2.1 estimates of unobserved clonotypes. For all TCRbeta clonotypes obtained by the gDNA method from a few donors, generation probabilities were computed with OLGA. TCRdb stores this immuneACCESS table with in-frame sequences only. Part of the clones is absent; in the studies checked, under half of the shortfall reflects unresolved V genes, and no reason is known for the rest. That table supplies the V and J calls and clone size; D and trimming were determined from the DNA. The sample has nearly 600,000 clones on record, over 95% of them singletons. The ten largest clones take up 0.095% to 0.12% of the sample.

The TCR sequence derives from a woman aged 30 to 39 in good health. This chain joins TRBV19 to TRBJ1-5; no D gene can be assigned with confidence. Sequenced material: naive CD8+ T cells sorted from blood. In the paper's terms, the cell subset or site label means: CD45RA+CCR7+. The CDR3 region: CASSPRINQPQHF. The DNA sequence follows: TGTGCCAGTAGTCCCCGGATAAATCAGCCCCAGCATTTT.